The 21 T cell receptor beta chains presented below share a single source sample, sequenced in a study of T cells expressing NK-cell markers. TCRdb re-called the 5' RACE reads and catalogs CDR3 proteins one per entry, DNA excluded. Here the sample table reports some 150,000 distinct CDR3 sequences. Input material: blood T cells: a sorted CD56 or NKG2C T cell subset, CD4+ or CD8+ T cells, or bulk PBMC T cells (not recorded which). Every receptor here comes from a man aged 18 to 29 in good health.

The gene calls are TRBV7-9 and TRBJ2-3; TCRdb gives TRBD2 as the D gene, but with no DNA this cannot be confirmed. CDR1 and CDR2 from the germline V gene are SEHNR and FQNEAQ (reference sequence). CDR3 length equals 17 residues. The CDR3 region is CASSLPRGLASTDTQYF. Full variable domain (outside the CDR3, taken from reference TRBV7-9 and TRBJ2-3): DTGVSQNPRHKITKRGQNVTFRCDPISEHNRLYWYRQTLGQGPEFLTYFQNEAQLEKSRLLSDRFSAERPKGSFSTLEIQRTEQGDSAMYLCASSLPRGLASTDTQYFGPGTRLTVL.

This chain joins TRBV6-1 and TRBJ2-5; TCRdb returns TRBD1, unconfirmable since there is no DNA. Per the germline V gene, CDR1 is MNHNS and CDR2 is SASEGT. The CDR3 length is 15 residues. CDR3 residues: CASSQTQGDIETQYF.

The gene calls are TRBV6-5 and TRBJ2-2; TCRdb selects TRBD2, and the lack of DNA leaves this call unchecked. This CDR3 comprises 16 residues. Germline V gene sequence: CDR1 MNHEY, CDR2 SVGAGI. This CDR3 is CASSYTLGGPTGELFF.

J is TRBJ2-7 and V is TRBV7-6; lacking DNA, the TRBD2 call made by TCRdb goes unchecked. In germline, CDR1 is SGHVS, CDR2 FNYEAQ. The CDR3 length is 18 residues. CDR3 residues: CASSSHPGLAGDIYEQYF.

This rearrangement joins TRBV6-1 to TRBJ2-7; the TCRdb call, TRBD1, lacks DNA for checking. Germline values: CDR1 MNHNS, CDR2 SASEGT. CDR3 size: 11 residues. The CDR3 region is CASRAGFEQYF.

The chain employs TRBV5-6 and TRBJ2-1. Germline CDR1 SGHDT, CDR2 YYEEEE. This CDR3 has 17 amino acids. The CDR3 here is CASSLARLASSYNEQFF.

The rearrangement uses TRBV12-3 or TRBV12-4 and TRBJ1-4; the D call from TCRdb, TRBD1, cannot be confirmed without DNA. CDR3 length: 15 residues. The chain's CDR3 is CASSNYGTEDEKLFF.

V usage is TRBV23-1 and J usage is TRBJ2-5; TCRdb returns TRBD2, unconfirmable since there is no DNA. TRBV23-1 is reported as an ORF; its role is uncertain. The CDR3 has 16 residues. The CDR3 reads CASSGLPPQPLETQYF.

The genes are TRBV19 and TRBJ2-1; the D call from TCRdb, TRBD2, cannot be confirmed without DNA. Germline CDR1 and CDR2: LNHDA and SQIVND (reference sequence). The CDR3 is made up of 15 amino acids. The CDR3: CASSMGPALYNEQFF.

The CDR3 protein is CASSLSPESSYNEQFF. This chain joins TRBV7-9 and TRBJ2-1. From germline, CDR1 is SEHNR and CDR2 FQNEAQ (reference sequence). CDR3 length: 16 residues. Filled out from reference TRBV7-9 and TRBJ2-1, the complete variable domain reads DTGVSQNPRHKITKRGQNVTFRCDPISEHNRLYWYRQTLGQGPEFLTYFQNEAQLEKSRLLSDRFSAERPKGSFSTLEIQRTEQGDSAMYLCASSLSPESSYNEQFFGPGTRLTVL.

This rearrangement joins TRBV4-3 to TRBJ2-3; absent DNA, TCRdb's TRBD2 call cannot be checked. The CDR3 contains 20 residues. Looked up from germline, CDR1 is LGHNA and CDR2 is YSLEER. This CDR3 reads CASSQEDTSGKFIHTDTQYF.

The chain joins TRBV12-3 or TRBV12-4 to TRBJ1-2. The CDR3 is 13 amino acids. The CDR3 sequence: CASSIGANYGYTF.

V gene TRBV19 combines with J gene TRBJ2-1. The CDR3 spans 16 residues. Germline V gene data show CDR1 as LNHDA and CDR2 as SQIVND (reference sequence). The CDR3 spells CASSTSSGSSYNEQFF. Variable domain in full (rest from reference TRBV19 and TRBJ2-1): DGGITQSPKYLFRKEGQNVTLSCEQNLNHDAMYWYRQDPGQGLRLIYYSQIVNDFQKGDIAEGYSVSREKKESFPLTVTSAQKNPTAFYLCASSTSSGSSYNEQFFGPGTRLTVL.

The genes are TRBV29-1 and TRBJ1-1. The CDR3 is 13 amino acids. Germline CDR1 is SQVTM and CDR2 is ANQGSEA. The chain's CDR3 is CSVEGSKSGEAFF.

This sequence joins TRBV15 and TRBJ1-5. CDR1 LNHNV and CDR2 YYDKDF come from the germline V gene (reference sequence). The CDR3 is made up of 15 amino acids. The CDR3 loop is CATSRDRHHNQPQHF.

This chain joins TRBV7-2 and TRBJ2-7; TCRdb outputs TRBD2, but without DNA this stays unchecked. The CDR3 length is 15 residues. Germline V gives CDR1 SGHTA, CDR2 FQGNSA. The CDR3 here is CASNQVGLGSYEQYF.

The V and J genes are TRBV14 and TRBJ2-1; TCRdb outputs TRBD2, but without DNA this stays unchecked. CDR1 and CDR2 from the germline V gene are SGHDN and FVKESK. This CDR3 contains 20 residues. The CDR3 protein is CASSQEVRTSGRGFYNEQFF.

This CDR3 reads CAWTPASEQFF. The V gene is TRBV30, the J gene TRBJ2-1; there is no DNA to check the TCRdb D call of TRBD2. Looked up from germline, CDR1 is GTSNPN and CDR2 is SVGIG (reference sequence). CDR3 length: 11 residues.

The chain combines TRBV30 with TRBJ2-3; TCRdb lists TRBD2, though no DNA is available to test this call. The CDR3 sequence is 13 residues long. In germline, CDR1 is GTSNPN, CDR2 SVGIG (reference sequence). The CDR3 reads CAWNWGAADTQYF.

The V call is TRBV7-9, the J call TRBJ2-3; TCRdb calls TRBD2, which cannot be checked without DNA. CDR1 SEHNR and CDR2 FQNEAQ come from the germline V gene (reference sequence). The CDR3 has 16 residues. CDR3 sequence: CASSLRAGGPPDTQYF.

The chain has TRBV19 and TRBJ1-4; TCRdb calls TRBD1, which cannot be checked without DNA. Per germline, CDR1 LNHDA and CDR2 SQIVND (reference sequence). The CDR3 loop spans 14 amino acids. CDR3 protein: CASSPRVLGEKLFF.